The T cell receptor (beta chain) under discussion was sequenced for a study of blood T cell repertoires in COVID-19. Study information: From T cells, B-cell-depleted T cells, or PBMCs came the material, which was cDNA or gDNA.

Per the study methods: Estimation of nucleated cell counts was performed using reference gene primer amplification. Assay used: immunoSEQ multiplex PCR; TCRdb lists only in-frame clones, some missing. V, J and clone size derive from that table, while D and trimming were established from the DNA sequence. The sample includes roughly 120,000 clones, 85% seen only once; the top ten take about 13%. The CDR3 has 13 amino acids. Trimming removed 6 bases at V and 0 bases at J, with 6 bases between. Germline CDR1 LNHDA, CDR2 SQIVND (reference sequence). The chain joins TRBV19 to TRBJ1-3; D possibly corresponds to TRBD1 (5 bases). Material: peripheral blood. This clonotype was sampled from a human donor in a cohort sampled during active COVID-19. This CDR3 is CASRDNSGNTIYF. The CDR3 DNA is TGTGCCAGTAGGGACAACTCTGGAAACACCATATATTTT.